This TCR beta chain was found in a study of breast tumors, draining lymph nodes, adjacent tissues. The CDR3 contains 14 residues. Germline CDR1 reads SNHLY; CDR2 reads FYNNEI. The V and J ends lost 0 bases and 7 bases, in that order; junction bases with no gene match: 3. Breast cancer patients provided tissue from their axillary draining lymph nodes. TCRdb passed the multiplex PCR reads through MiXCR, listing each CDR3 protein once. This repertoire shows around 130,000 distinct CDR3 sequences, over 20% found once; its top ten account for over 2%. This clonotype has a handful of counts. The rearrangement joins TRBV2 to TRBJ2-4, with TRBD2 matching 7 bases. Sequenced: axillary lymph node tissue. The TCR was taken from a female donor with breast cancer. Some clones in this sample may be carry-over from other donors' samples. The CDR3 DNA reads as TGTGCCAGCAGTGAAGCGGTGCGGGGGAACATTCAGTACTTC. It is translated as CASSEAVRGNIQYF.